This T cell receptor (beta chain) was sequenced in a study of cytomegalovirus exposure and HLA in healthy donors. Overall study results and limits: Later genetic work tied a missense DCLRE1C variant to beta-chain V and J trimming. Specificity for CMV antigens was confirmed in vitro for a few of the CMV-associated chains.

The PCR had 60 Vbeta and 13 Jbeta primers. Profiling relied on immunoSEQ multiplex PCR, and the TCRdb table lists in-frame clones only, not all of them. Among fewer than 200,000 clones listed, 65% to 85% were seen once. The count of this clone is one. The target antigen is unknown. The sample was PBMCs. This TCR was sampled from a woman between 18 and 29 years old in good health and CMV-seronegative.

DNA of the CDR3: TGTGCCAGCAGTTTCCGGGCGGGGGAAAAACTGTTTTTT. Protein product: CASSFRAGEKLFF. The J gene is TRBJ1-4, the V gene TRBV7-2; D is unresolved. V was trimmed by 6 bases and J by 8 bases, leaving 13 bases between them. CDR1 SGHTA and CDR2 FQGNSA come from the germline V gene. The CDR3 loop spans 13 amino acids.